This T cell receptor (beta chain) was sequenced in a study of blood T cells in healthy people across ages. Study-wide results and caveats: Naive T cell percentage strongly correlated with TCR beta diversity.

The CDR3 totals 15 residues. V was shortened by 3 bases and J by 6 bases, with 16 bases between the two germline ends. For the second PCR, which ran for 7 to 11 cycles, a sample-barcoded 5' primer and a J-beta primer mix were used. Each sample yielded at least 3 million CDR3-containing paired-end reads. TCRdb called the 5' RACE reads again in MiXCR, with one record for every CDR3 protein. The sample carries about 1.5 million distinct CDR3 sequences, 42% recorded once. With respect to this clonotype: Its matching antigen is unknown.

This receptor was taken from a young woman in good health. Sequences were obtained from blood. The V call is TRBV12-3 or TRBV12-4, the J call TRBJ2-3; maybe TRBD2 (6 bases). As DNA, the CDR3 is TGTGCCAGCAGTTTTGGGGGGAGCCGGAGGGATACGCAGTATTTT. This gives the protein CASSFGGSRRDTQYF.